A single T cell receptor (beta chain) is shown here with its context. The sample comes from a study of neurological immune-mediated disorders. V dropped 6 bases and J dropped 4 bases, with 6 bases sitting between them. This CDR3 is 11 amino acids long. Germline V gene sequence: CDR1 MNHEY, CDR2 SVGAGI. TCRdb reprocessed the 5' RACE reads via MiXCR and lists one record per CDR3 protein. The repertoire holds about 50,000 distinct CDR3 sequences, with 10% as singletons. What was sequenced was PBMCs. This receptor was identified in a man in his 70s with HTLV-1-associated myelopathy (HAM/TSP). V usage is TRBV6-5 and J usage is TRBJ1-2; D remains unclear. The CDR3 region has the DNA TGTGCCAGCAGACAAATCTATGGCTACACCTTC. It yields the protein CASRQIYGYTF.